The clone carrying this TCR beta chain was counted ten times or more. What it recognizes is unknown. This entry belongs to a study of T-cell reconstitution after alpha-beta-depleted transplantation in children. Study outcomes and limitations: A year had passed since transplant, and T-cell counts and diversity by then came mostly from newly produced T cells. Reported findings indicate that, about two months after transplant, alpha-beta T cells came from several hundred expanded clones, which were derived from non-depleted graft cells. For some patients, TCRbeta diversity was high at day 60 because of recipient T cells and thymic progenitors that survived.

It was with unique molecular identifiers that the TCRbeta library was prepared. Using its own MiXCR run on the PCR reads, TCRdb lists one record per CDR3 protein. This sample has about 50,000 distinct CDR3 sequences, with 5.5% to 7.5% found just once. The clonotype comes from a female patient under 10 years old who had a stem cell transplant for aplastic anemia, so the T cells may come from the graft donor. Sequencing used PBMCs, mostly from graft donor cells, obtained 60 days after TCRalphabeta/CD19-depleted stem cell transplant.

The CDR3 nucleotides read TGTGCCAGCAGCCCACAGGGCCTCTACAATGAGCAGTTCTTC. This encodes CASSPQGLYNEQFF. The chain joins TRBV7-9 to TRBJ2-1, with a weak D call TRBD1 (6 bases). CDR3 size: 14 residues. Germline V gene sequence: CDR1 SEHNR, CDR2 FQNEAQ (reference sequence). V lost 5 bases to trimming and J lost 3 bases, with 11 bases between them.